This T cell receptor (beta chain) was identified in a study of blood T cell repertoires in COVID-19. About the research overall: COVID-19 samples, acute and convalescent, were from the United States, Italy and Spain. From T cells, B-cell-depleted T cells, or PBMCs came the material, which was cDNA or gDNA.

Authors' methods: Scientists estimated how many nucleated cells there were by amplifying reference gene primers. The repertoire was sequenced with immunoSEQ multiplex PCR; TCRdb's copy has only in-frame clones and lacks some. D and trimming were read from the DNA, whereas the V and J calls and clone size are those reported in that table. The sample includes fewer than 500,000 clones, roughly 89% of them seen just once. This CDR3 is 12 amino acids long. V lost 10 bases to trimming and J lost 0 bases, with 4 bases between them. Germline loops: CDR1 ENHRY, CDR2 SYGVKD. V gene TRBV10-3 combines with J gene TRBJ2-6, with D unresolved. This receptor was obtained from a woman aged 25 to 39 with acute or convalescent COVID-19. Sequenced: peripheral blood. CDR3 DNA: TGTGCCACCTACTCTGGGGCCAACGTCCTGACTTTC. Translated: CATYSGANVLTF.